This entry describes one T cell receptor (beta chain). Antigen unknown. Measured with immunoSEQ multiplex PCR; TCRdb has only the in-frame clones, and not every one. The sample shows roughly 48,000 clones, 80% to 90% of them seen only once. The ends were cut back, 4 bases at V and 4 bases at J, with 14 bases in the middle. CDR3 length equals 15 residues. CDR1 SGDLS and CDR2 YYNGEE come from the germline V gene. The data were taken from a study of OX40 agonist ivuxolimab in advanced cancers. Study outcomes and limitations: At 0.1 to 3.0 mg/kg, clonal expansion of CD4+ and CD8+ blood T cells had occurred by week 6. The authors did not determine the antigen specificity of the expanded peripheral T cells.

This rearrangement joins TRBV9 to TRBJ2-2; possible D gene TRBD1, 5 bases. The receptor was derived from an adult with an advanced solid tumor such as melanoma, head and neck, liver or kidney cancer. Source: CD4+ or CD8+ T cells sorted from blood, taken in a trial of the OX40 agonist ivuxolimab. The CDR3 loop is CASSLMQGATGELFF. In nucleotides, the CDR3 is TGTGCCAGCAGCCTTATGCAGGGTGCCACCGGGGAGCTGTTTTTT.